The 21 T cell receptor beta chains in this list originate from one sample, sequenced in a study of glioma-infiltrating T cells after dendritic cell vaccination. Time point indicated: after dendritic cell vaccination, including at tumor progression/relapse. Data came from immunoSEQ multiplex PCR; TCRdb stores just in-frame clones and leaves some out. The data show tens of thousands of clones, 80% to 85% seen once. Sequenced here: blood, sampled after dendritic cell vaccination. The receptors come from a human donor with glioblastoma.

The CDR3 DNA is TGTGCCAGCAGCTCAACTAGCGGGGGGCTACTAGATACGCAGTATTTT. This encodes CASSSTSGGLLDTQYF. The chain carries TRBV5-6 and TRBJ2-3; 12 positions match TRBD2. The CDR3 runs to 16 residues. The J segment lost 5 bases and the V segment lost 3 bases, leaving 7 bases of the junction unmatched. CDR1 is SGHDT, CDR2 YYEEEE, per germline.

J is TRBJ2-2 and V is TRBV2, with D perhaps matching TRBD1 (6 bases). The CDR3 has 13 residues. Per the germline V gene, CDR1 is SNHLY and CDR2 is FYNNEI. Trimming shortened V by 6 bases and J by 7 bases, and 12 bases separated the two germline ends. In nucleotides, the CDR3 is TGTGCCAGCAGAATACAGGGTATCGGGGAGCTGTTTTTT. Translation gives CASRIQGIGELFF.

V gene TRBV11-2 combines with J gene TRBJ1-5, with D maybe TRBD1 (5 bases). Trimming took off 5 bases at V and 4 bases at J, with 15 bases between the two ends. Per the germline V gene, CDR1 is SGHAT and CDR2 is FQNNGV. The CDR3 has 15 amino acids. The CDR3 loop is CASSPGTGVNQPQHF. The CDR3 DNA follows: TGTGCCAGCAGCCCCGGGACTGGGGTAAATCAGCCCCAGCATTTT.

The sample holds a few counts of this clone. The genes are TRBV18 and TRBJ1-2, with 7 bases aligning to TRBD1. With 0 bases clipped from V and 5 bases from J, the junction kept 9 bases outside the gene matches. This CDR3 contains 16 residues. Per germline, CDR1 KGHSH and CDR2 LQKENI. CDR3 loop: CASSPPSKGAEYGYTF. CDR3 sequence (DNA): TGTGCCAGCTCACCACCGAGTAAGGGGGCGGAGTATGGCTACACCTTC.

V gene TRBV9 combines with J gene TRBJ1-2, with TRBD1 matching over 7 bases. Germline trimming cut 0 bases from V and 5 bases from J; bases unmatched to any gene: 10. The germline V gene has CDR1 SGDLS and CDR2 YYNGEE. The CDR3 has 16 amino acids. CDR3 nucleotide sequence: TGTGCCAGCAGCGTAGACGGGACAGTTGTAGATTATGGCTACACCTTC. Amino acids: CASSVDGTVVDYGYTF.

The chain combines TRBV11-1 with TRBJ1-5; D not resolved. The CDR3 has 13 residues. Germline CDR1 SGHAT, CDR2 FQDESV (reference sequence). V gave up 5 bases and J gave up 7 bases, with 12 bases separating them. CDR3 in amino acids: CASSRTTGQPQHF. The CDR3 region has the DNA TGTGCCAGCAGCCGTACGACGGGGCAGCCCCAGCATTTT.

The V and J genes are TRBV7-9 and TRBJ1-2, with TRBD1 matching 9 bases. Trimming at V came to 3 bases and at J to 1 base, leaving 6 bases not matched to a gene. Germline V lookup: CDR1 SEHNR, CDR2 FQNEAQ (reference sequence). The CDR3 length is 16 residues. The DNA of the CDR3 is TGTGCCAGCAGCTTCCCACGGGGACAGGGTAACTATGGCTACACCTTC. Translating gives CASSFPRGQGNYGYTF.

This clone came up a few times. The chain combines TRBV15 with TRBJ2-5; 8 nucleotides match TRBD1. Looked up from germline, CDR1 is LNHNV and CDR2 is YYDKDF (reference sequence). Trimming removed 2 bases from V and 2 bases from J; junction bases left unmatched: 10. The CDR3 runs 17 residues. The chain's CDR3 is CATSRPIGQGDQETQYF. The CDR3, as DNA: TGTGCCACCAGCAGACCAATTGGACAGGGCGATCAAGAGACCCAGTACTTC.

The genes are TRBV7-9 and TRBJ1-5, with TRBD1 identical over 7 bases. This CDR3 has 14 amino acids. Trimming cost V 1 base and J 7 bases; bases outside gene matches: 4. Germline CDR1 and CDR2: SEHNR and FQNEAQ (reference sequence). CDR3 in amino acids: CASSLGQGDQPQHF. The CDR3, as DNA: TGTGCCAGCAGCTTAGGACAGGGAGACCAGCCCCAGCATTTT.

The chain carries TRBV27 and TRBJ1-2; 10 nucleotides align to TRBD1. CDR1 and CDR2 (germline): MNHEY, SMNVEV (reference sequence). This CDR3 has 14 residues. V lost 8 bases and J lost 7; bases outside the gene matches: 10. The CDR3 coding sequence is TGTGCCAGCTCACCGACAGGGGGCATTCGTGGCTACACCTTC. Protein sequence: CASSPTGGIRGYTF.

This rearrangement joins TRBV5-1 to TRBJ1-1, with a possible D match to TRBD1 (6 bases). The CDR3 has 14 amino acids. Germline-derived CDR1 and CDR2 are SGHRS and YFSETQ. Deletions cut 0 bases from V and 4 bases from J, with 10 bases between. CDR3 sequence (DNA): TGCGCCAGCAGCTTGGGACAGGACCTCACTGAAGCTTTCTTT. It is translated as CASSLGQDLTEAFF. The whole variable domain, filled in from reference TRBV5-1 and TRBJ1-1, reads KAGVTQTPRYLIKTRGQQVTLSCSPISGHRSVSWYQQTPGQGLQFLFEYFSETQRNKGNFPGRFSGRQFSNSRSEMNVSTLELGDSALYLCASSLGQDLTEAFFGQGTRLTVV.

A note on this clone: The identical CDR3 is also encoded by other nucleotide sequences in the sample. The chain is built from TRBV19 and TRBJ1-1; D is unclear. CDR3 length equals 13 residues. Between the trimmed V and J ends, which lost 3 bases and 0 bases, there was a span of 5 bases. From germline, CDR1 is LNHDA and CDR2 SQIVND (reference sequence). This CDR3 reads CASSISVNTEAFF. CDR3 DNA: TGTGCCAGTAGTATCAGCGTGAACACTGAAGCTTTCTTT. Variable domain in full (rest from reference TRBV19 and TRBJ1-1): DGGITQSPKYLFRKEGQNVTLSCEQNLNHDAMYWYRQDPGQGLRLIYYSQIVNDFQKGDIAEGYSVSREKKESFPLTVTSAQKNPTAFYLCASSISVNTEAFFGQGTRLTVV.

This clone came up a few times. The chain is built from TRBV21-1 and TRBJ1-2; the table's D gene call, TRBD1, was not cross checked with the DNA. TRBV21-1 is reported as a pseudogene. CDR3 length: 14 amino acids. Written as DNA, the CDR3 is TGTGCCAGCGAAAGAGGGCAGGGGAACTACGGCTACACCTTC. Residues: CASERGQGNYGYTF.

CDR3 nucleotides: TGTGCCATCAGTGTTGGCCCTCCTAGTGGAGACCCCTATGGCTACACCTTC. Its translation is CAISVGPPSGDPYGYTF. The chain is built from TRBV10-3 and TRBJ1-2, with D hard to call. The CDR3 consists of 17 residues. Germline lookup yields CDR1 ENHRY and CDR2 SYGVKD. Trimming took 4 bases from V and 4 from J, leaving 22 bases between them.

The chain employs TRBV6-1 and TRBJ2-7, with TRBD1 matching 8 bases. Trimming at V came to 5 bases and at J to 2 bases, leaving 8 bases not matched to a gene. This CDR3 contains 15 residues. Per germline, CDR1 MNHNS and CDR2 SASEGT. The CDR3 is CASSSGQGYTYEQYF. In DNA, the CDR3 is TGTGCCAGCAGTTCTGGACAGGGTTATACCTACGAGCAGTACTTC.

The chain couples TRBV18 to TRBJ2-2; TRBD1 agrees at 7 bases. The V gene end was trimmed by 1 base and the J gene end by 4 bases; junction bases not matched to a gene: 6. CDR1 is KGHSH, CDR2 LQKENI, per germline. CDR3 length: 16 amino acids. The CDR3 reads CASSPQGGAGTGELFF. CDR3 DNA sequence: TGTGCCAGCTCACCACAAGGGGGCGCCGGCACCGGGGAGCTGTTTTTT. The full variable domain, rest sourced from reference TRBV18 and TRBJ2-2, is NAGVMQNPRHLVRRRGQEARLRCSPMKGHSHVYWYRQLPEEGLKFMVYLQKENIIDESGMPKERFSAEFPKEGPSILRIQQVVRGDSAAYFCASSPQGGAGTGELFFGEGSRLTVL.

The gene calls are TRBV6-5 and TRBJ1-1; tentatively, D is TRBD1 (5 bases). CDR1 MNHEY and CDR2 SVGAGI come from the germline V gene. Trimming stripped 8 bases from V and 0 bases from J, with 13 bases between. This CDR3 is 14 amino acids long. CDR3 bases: TGTGCCAGCGGGAAACAGGTCCTGAACACTGAAGCTTTCTTT. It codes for CASGKQVLNTEAFF.

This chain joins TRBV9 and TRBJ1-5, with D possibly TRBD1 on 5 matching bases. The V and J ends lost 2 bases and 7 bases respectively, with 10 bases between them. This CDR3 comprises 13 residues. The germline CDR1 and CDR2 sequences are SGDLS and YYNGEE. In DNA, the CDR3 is TGTGCCAGCAGCGTTACAGGACGACAGCCCCAGCATTTT. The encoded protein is CASSVTGRQPQHF.

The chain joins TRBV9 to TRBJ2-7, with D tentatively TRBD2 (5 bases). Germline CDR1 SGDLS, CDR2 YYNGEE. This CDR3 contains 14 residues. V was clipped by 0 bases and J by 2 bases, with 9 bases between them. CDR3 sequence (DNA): TGTGCCAGCAGCGTAGACGGAGGAACCTACGAGCAGTACTTC. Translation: CASSVDGGTYEQYF.

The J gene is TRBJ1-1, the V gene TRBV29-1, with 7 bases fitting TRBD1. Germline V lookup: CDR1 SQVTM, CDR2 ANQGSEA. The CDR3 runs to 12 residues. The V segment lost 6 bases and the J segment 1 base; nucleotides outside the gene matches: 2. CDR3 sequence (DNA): TGCAGCGTGGGACAGTCGAACACTGAAGCTTTCTTT. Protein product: CSVGQSNTEAFF.

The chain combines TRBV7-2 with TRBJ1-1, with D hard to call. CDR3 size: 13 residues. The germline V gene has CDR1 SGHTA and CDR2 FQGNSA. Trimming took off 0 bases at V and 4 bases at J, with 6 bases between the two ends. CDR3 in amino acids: CASSLAEPTEAFF. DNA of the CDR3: TGTGCCAGCAGCTTAGCAGAGCCCACTGAAGCTTTCTTT.